This TCR beta chain derives from a study of cytomegalovirus exposure and HLA in healthy donors. Notes on the study in general: Specific recognition of CMV antigens was confirmed in vitro for a few chains (all CMV-associated).

Primers: 60 Vbeta forward and 13 Jbeta reverse. Per the original methods: Tens of millions of unique TCR beta chains, about 12 million shared, were counted in a later analysis. TCRdb keeps only in-frame clones here, not all; method: immunoSEQ multiplex PCR. V and J calls plus clone size are reproduced from that table; the DNA served to infer D and trimming. The repertoire consists of around 150,000 clones, with roughly 80% occurring once and the leading ten covering 4.9%. Details on this clone: The antigen is not known.

The CDR3 is made up of 15 amino acids. With V trimmed by 6 bases and J by 3 bases, 7 bases remained unmatched. Germline loops: CDR1 MNHEY, CDR2 SVGAGI. Sample: PBMCs. This sequence joins TRBV6-5 and TRBJ2-5; 10 nucleotides line up with TRBD2. The receptor comes from a male donor in good health and CMV-seronegative. This CDR3 is CASRGALAGEETQYF. In DNA form, the CDR3 reads TGTGCCAGCAGGGGAGCTCTAGCGGGGGAAGAGACCCAGTACTTC.